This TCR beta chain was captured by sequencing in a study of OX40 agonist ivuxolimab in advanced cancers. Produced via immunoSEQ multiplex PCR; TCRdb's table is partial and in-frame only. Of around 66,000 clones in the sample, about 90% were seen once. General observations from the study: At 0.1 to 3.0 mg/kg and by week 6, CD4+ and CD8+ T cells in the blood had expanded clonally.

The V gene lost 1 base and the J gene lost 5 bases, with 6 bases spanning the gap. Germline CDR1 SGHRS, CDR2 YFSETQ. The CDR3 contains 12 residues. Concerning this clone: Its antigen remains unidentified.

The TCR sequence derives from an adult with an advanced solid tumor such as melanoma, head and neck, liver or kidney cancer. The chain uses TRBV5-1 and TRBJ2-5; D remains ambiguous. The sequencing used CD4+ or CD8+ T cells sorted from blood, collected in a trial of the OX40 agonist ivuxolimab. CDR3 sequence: CASSLMTETQYF. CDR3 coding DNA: TGCGCCAGCAGCTTGATGACCGAGACCCAGTACTTC.